A selection of T cell receptor beta chains follows, all from one sample in a study of cytomegalovirus exposure and HLA in healthy donors. Profiled with immunoSEQ multiplex PCR; TCRdb holds only in-frame clones, not every one. The repertoire holds over 100,000 clones, with less than 80% as singletons. The sequencing sample was made of PBMCs. The origin of the receptors is a woman in her 30s in good health and CMV-seronegative. CDR3s include the opening cysteine and the closing phenylalanine or tryptophan. The D gene is left open where the match is weak. Clone size is stated in some rows and not others, as once, few, many or a class when expanded.

j_call v_call d_call clone_size cdr3_aa cdr3_nt
TRBJ2-1 TRBV5-4 . . CASSPLSYNEQFF TGTGCCAGCAGCCCTCTGTCCTACAATGAGCAGTTCTTC
TRBJ1-4 TRBV7-9 . once CASSLDGGVGEKLFF TGTGCCAGCAGCTTAGATGGGGGCGTAGGTGAAAAACTGTTTTTT
TRBJ2-3 TRBV7-2 TRBD2 . CASSRMGGVTDTQYF TGTGCCAGCAGCAGAATGGGGGGGGTAACAGATACGCAGTATTTT
TRBJ2-3 TRBV30 TRBD2 . CAWSGGTSGTEDTQYF TGTGCCTGGAGTGGGGGGACTAGCGGGACGGAAGATACGCAGTATTTT
TRBJ2-7 TRBV5-1 TRBD2 . CASSLGALGAGAAYEQYF TGCGCCAGCAGCTTGGGGGCCCTGGGAGCGGGAGCTGCCTACGAGCAGTACTTC
TRBJ2-1 TRBV9 TRBD2 . CASSVRGSSYNEQFF TGTGCCAGCAGCGTTCGCGGGAGCTCCTACAATGAGCAGTTCTTC
TRBJ1-2 TRBV28 TRBD1 . CASSSGQGDKGYTF TGTGCCAGCAGTTCTGGGCAGGGGGATAAGGGCTACACCTTC
TRBJ2-3 TRBV27 . . CASSFRGYTDTQYF TGTGCCAGCAGTTTTAGGGGATACACAGATACGCAGTATTTT
TRBJ2-3 TRBV9 . . CASSVRGGEGTDTQYF TGTGCCAGCAGCGTGAGGGGGGGGGAGGGCACAGATACGCAGTATTTT
TRBJ2-3 TRBV7-7 . . CASSLGLARSDTQYF TGTGCTAGCAGCTTGGGACTCGCACGGTCAGATACGCAGTATTTT
TRBJ1-1 TRBV19 . . CATSHRSEAFF TGTGCCACTAGTCACCGGTCTGAAGCTTTCTTT
TRBJ2-4 TRBV7-2 . . CASSLVGNGVAKNIQYF TGTGCCAGCAGCTTAGTCGGGAATGGGGTAGCCAAAAACATTCAGTACTTC
TRBJ2-2 TRBV28 TRBD2 . CASSLSGLAGGPWELFF TGTGCCAGCAGTTTATCGGGACTAGCGGGAGGGCCTTGGGAGCTGTTTTTT
TRBJ2-3 TRBV7-9 . few CASSLVLAQSTDTQYF TGTGCCAGCAGCTTAGTGCTAGCCCAGAGCACAGATACGCAGTATTTT
TRBJ2-7 TRBV11-1 TRBD2 . CASSPLAGEPTYEQYF TGTGCCAGCAGCCCCCTAGCGGGTGAACCAACCTACGAGCAGTACTTC
TRBJ2-2 TRBV9 TRBD2 . CASSVASGGPTGELFF TGTGCCAGCAGCGTAGCTAGCGGGGGGCCCACCGGGGAGCTGTTTTTT
TRBJ1-4 TRBV15 TRBD1 . CATSRDYQGGEKLFF TGTGCCACCAGCAGAGATTATCAGGGGGGAGAAAAACTGTTTTTT
TRBJ1-2 TRBV10-3 TRBD1 few CATGTGGSEGYTF TGTGCCACCGGGACAGGGGGATCAGAGGGCTACACCTTC
TRBJ2-2 TRBV4-2 TRBD2 . CASSQVVVGAGANTGELFF TGTGCCAGCAGCCAAGTTGTTGTCGGGGCGGGGGCGAACACCGGGGAGCTGTTTTTT
TRBJ2-1 TRBV11-1 TRBD2 few CASQRGAGAYNEQFF TGTGCCAGCCAGCGCGGCGCGGGGGCCTACAATGAGCAGTTCTTC
TRBJ1-2 TRBV28 . . CASSLRGYGYTF TGTGCCAGCAGTTTACGGGGCTATGGCTACACCTTC
TRBJ1-2 TRBV5-4 TRBD1 few CASSMGGQRSNYGYTF TGTGCCAGCAGCATGGGGGGACAGCGATCTAACTATGGCTACACCTTC
TRBJ2-7 TRBV28 . few CASRHTPGGPYEQYF TGTGCCAGCAGGCATACACCCGGAGGCCCCTACGAGCAGTACTTC
TRBJ2-6 TRBV7-6 TRBD2 . CASSLSPLAGISGANVLTF TGTGCCAGCAGCTTATCCCCATTAGCGGGGATCTCTGGGGCCAACGTCCTGACTTTC
TRBJ1-1 TRBV28 . . CASSFPLQAWDTEAFF TGTGCCAGCAGTTTCCCTCTACAGGCCTGGGACACTGAAGCTTTCTTT
TRBJ2-1 TRBV4-1 TRBD1 . CASSQRGTGGPGSYNEQFF TGCGCCAGCAGCCAAAGGGGGACAGGGGGCCCAGGGTCCTACAATGAGCAGTTCTTC
TRBJ2-7 TRBV25-1 TRBD1 once CASSESPGQKPTSYEQYF TGTGCCAGCAGTGAGTCTCCGGGACAGAAACCCACTTCCTACGAGCAGTACTTC
TRBJ2-3 TRBV7-8 . . CASTQGTDTQYF TGTGCCAGCACCCAGGGGACAGATACGCAGTATTTT
TRBJ2-2 TRBV10-1 TRBD2 . CASSAPLAGGNTGELFF TGCGCCAGCAGTGCACCACTAGCGGGGGGAAACACCGGGGAGCTGTTTTTT
TRBJ1-4 TRBV28 TRBD1 . CAGPFVGQGDEKLFF TGTGCCGGCCCCTTTGTGGGACAGGGGGATGAAAAACTGTTTTTT
TRBJ2-1 TRBV13 TRBD2 once CASSLELAGGDEQFF TGTGCCAGCAGCTTAGAACTAGCGGGAGGGGATGAGCAGTTCTTC
TRBJ2-6 TRBV5-1 . few CASRNPAGANVLTF TGCGCCAGCAGAAATCCGGCTGGGGCCAACGTCCTGACTTTC
TRBJ2-3 TRBV4-3 . . CASSQDGGTGYSDTQYF TGCGCCAGCAGCCAAGACGGGGGGACAGGCTATTCAGATACGCAGTATTTT
TRBJ2-7 TRBV28 . . CASSFEDRAYEQYF TGTGCCAGCAGTTTTGAGGACAGAGCCTACGAGCAGTACTTC
TRBJ1-2 TRBV6-5 TRBD1 . CASSPGRGRIYGYTF TGTGCCAGCAGCCCCGGCAGGGGGCGTATCTATGGCTACACCTTC
TRBJ2-7 TRBV4-1 TRBD1 . CASSQATGPLEQYF TGCGCCAGCAGCCAGGCGACAGGGCCCCTCGAGCAGTACTTC
TRBJ2-1 TRBV2 TRBD2 . CAGRTGRLGGTSGGVYNEQFF TGTGCCGGCCGTACCGGGAGGCTAGGCGGGACTAGCGGGGGCGTATACAATGAGCAGTTCTTC
TRBJ1-1 TRBV2 . few CASSVTGDNTEAFF TGTGCCAGCAGCGTAACAGGCGATAACACTGAAGCTTTCTTT
TRBJ2-7 TRBV19 . . CASSTGSEQYF TGTGCCAGTAGTACCGGTAGCGAGCAGTACTTC
TRBJ2-3 TRBV9 . . CASSADSLLQYF TGTGCCAGCAGCGCGGACAGTCTGCTTCAGTATTTT
TRBJ2-7 TRBV25-1 TRBD2 . CASSAGLAGREQYF TGTGCCAGCAGCGCGGGACTAGCGGGAAGGGAGCAGTACTTC
TRBJ2-1 TRBV11-2 TRBD2 few CASSLTSGKVEQFF TGTGCCAGCAGCTTGACTAGCGGGAAGGTCGAGCAGTTCTTC
TRBJ2-1 TRBV27 TRBD1 . CASRGLGTGDVSEQFF TGTGCCAGCAGGGGCCTCGGGACAGGGGATGTTTCTGAGCAGTTCTTC